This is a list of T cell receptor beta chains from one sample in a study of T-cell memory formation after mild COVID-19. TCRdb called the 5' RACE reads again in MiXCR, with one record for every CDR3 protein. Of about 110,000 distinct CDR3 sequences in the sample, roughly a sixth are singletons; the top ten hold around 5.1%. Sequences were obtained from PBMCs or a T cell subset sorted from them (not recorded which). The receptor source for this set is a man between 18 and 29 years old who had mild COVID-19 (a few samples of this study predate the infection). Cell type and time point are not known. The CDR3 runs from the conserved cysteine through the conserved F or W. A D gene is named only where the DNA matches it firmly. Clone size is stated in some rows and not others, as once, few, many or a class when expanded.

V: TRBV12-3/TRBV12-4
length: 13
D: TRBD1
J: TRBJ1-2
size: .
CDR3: CASRPGTADGYTF
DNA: TGTGCCAGCAGACCCGGGACAGCAGATGGCTACACCTTC

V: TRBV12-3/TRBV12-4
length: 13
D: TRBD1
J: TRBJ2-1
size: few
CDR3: CASTLTGGNEQFF
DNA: TGTGCCAGCACCCTGACAGGGGGTAATGAGCAGTTCTTC

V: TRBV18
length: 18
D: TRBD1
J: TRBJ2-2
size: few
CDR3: CASSPTPSLGGITGELFF
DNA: TGTGCCAGCTCACCAACCCCTTCGTTAGGGGGCATCACCGGGGAGCTGTTTTTT

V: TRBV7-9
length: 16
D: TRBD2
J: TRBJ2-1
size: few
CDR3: CASSLVGTSSANEQFF
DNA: TGTGCCAGCAGCTTGGTAGGGACTAGCTCAGCTAATGAGCAGTTCTTC

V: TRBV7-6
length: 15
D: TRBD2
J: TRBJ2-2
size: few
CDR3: CASKASGGHTGELFF
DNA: TGTGCCAGCAAGGCTAGCGGGGGCCACACCGGGGAGCTGTTTTTT

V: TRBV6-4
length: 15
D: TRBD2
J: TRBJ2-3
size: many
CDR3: CASSDSSGGADTQYF
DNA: TGTGCCAGCAGTGACTCGAGCGGGGGGGCAGATACGCAGTATTTT

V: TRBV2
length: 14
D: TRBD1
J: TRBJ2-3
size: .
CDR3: CASSRDRGTDTQYF
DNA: TGTGCCAGCAGCCGGGACAGGGGCACAGATACGCAGTATTTT

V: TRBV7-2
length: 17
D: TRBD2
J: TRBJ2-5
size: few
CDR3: CASSLGVAGGLSETQYF
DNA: TGTGCCAGCAGCTTAGGGGTGGCGGGGGGCCTTTCTGAGACCCAGTACTTC

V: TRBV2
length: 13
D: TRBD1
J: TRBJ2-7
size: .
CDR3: CASSRDREDEQYF
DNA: TGTGCCAGCAGTCGGGACAGGGAAGACGAGCAGTACTTC

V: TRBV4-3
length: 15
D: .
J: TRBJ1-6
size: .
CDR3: CASSQELAVNSPLHF
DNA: TGCGCCAGCAGCCAAGAACTGGCAGTTAATTCACCCCTCCACTTT

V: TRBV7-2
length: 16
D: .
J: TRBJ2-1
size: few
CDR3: CASSLAPVSSYNEQFF
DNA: TGTGCCAGCAGCTTAGCTCCTGTTAGCTCCTACAATGAGCAGTTCTTC

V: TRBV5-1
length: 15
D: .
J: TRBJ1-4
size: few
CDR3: CASSFAASANEKLFF
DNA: TGCGCCAGCAGCTTTGCAGCTTCGGCTAATGAAAAACTGTTTTTT

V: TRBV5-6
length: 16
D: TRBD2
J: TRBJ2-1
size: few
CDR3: CASSYGASGGLGEQFF
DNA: TGTGCCAGCAGCTATGGAGCTAGCGGGGGGCTAGGTGAGCAGTTCTTC

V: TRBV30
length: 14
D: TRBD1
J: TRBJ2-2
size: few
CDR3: CAWSWTGGTGELFF
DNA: TGTGCCTGGAGCTGGACAGGGGGCACCGGGGAGCTGTTTTTT

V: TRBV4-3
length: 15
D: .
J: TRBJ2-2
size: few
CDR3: CASSSLSAVRGELFF
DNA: TGCGCCAGCAGCTCTCTATCGGCGGTCCGCGGGGAGCTGTTTTTT